Presented here are 22 T cell receptor beta chains from one specimen sequenced in a study of response to subunit inactivated influenza vaccine. One entry per CDR3 protein, called by TCRdb with MiXCR from the RT-PCR reads. The data show approximately 700,000 distinct CDR3 sequences, with over 11% seen just once and around 7% held by the top ten. The sample consisted of PBMCs from blood, taken less than 15 days before vaccination. Receptor source: a man aged 45-60 years who received an inactivated influenza vaccine.

The J gene is TRBJ2-1, the V gene TRBV2; 11 positions agree with TRBD2. The length of the CDR3 is 15 residues. V lost 9 bases, J lost 8 bases, and 12 bases stayed unmatched. The germline V gene encodes CDR1 SNHLY and CDR2 FYNNEI. This CDR3 is CASLLAGVSLYEQFF. DNA of the CDR3: TGTGCCAGTCTACTAGCGGGAGTGTCTTTATATGAGCAGTTCTTC.

The chain links TRBV12-3 or TRBV12-4 to TRBJ1-6; tentative D call: TRBD1 (5 bases). V was clipped by 3 bases and J by 6 bases, with 12 bases between them. The CDR3 totals 15 residues. The CDR3, as DNA: TGTGCCAGCAGTTTTGTGTTGGGGGGTAATTCACCCCTCCACTTT. It translates to CASSFVLGGNSPLHF.

This clonotype was observed at least ten times. The V call is TRBV27, the J call TRBJ2-2, with D unresolved. Deletions cut 3 bases from V and 2 bases from J, with 4 bases between. CDR1 MNHEY and CDR2 SMNVEV come from the germline V gene (reference sequence). The CDR3 extends over 13 amino acids. This chain's CDR3 is CASSFHNTGELFF. CDR3 coding DNA: TGTGCCAGCAGTTTCCATAACACCGGGGAGCTGTTTTTT.

There are many counts of this clonotype. The rearrangement joins TRBV7-9 to TRBJ2-7; the match to TRBD1 covers 10 bases. This CDR3 region has 17 residues. Germline V lookup: CDR1 SEHNR, CDR2 FQNEAQ (reference sequence). V trimming: 4 bases; J trimming: 5 bases; junction bases outside the gene matches: 14. The CDR3 bases are TGTGCCAGCAGCTCACTTCATTCCGGGACAGGGGAGGACGAGCAGTACTTC. Its translation is CASSSLHSGTGEDEQYF.

Only a few counts were recorded for this clonotype. V is TRBV20-1 and J is TRBJ1-4; D not resolved. Trimming took off 0 bases at V and 3 bases at J, with 11 bases between the two ends. Germline lookup yields CDR1 DFQATT and CDR2 SNEGSKA (reference sequence). The CDR3 is 15 amino acids. The CDR3 DNA follows: TGCAGTGCTAGAGACCCCGGCCGAGCTAATGAAAAACTGTTTTTT. Translation gives CSARDPGRANEKLFF.

There are a few counts of this clonotype. The chain carries TRBV20-1 and TRBJ2-6; TRBD1 or TRBD2 may be the D gene (6 bases each). The germline V gene encodes CDR1 DFQATT and CDR2 SNEGSKA (reference sequence). V lost 0 bases, J lost 1 base, and 16 bases lay in between. The CDR3 covers 18 residues. CDR3 in DNA: TGCAGTGCTAGAGATGAACGGGGGCGCAGGTCTGGGGCCAACGTCCTGACTTTC. The encoded protein is CSARDERGRRSGANVLTF.

This clonotype was seen only a few times. The genes are TRBV7-9 and TRBJ1-5, with D unresolved. V was clipped by 5 bases and J by 2 bases, with 10 bases between them. CDR1 is SEHNR and CDR2 is FQNEAQ in the germline V gene (reference sequence). The length of the CDR3 is 14 residues. CDR3 bases: TGTGCCAGCAGCCCGGAGGTCGGCAATCAGCCCCAGCATTTT. Translation gives CASSPEVGNQPQHF.

CDR3 protein: CASSLVMGEQFF. The DNA for the CDR3 is TGTGCCAGCAGCTTAGTCATGGGAGAGCAGTTCTTC. The J gene is TRBJ2-1, the V gene TRBV7-8; no clear D. The CDR3 consists of 12 residues. Germline lookup yields CDR1 SGHVS and CDR2 FQNEAQ. V shed 1 base and J shed 10 bases, with 8 bases lying between them.

This clonotype was seen a handful of times. V gene TRBV27 combines with J gene TRBJ2-4, with D perhaps matching TRBD2 (6 bases). Germline loops: CDR1 MNHEY, CDR2 SMNVEV (reference sequence). Trimming took off 5 bases at V and 7 bases at J, with 18 bases between the two ends. The CDR3 runs to 15 residues. CDR3 bases: TGTGCCAGCAGTCCCCGAGGAGGGGTTGCGAACATTCAGTACTTC. This codes for CASSPRGGVANIQYF.

The gene calls are TRBV7-9 and TRBJ1-5, with D uncertain. The CDR3 is made up of 14 amino acids. V dropped 1 base and J dropped 6 bases, with 10 bases sitting between them. Germline CDR1 and CDR2: SEHNR and FQNEAQ (reference sequence). The DNA of the CDR3 is TGTGCCAGCAGCTTAGACGGGTTGGCTCAGCCCCAGCATTTT. Its protein is CASSLDGLAQPQHF.

This chain joins TRBV7-8 and TRBJ2-1, with a possible D match to TRBD2 (6 bases). Germline CDR1 SGHVS, CDR2 FQNEAQ. The CDR3 spans 14 residues. V was cut by 2 bases and J by 7 bases, with 12 bases left in between. The CDR3 here is CASSLRGTTNEQFF. The CDR3, as DNA: TGTGCCAGCAGCTTACGGGGGACGACGAATGAGCAGTTCTTC. The complete variable domain, with remaining parts taken from reference TRBV7-8 and TRBJ2-1, reads GAGVSQSPRYKVAKRGQDVALRCDPISGHVSLFWYQQALGQGPEFLTYFQNEAQLDKSGLPSDRFFAERPEGSVSTLKIQRTQQEDSAVYLCASSLRGTTNEQFFGPGTRLTVL.

The J gene is TRBJ2-3, the V gene TRBV5-1, with D unresolved. The CDR3 runs 15 residues. Germline CDR1 and CDR2: SGHRS and YFSETQ. V was pared by 2 bases and J by 0 bases, with 10 bases between. The CDR3 is CASSLEDGSTDTQYF. In nucleotides, the CDR3 is TGCGCCAGCAGCTTAGAGGACGGTAGCACAGATACGCAGTATTTT.

V and J are TRBV5-1 and TRBJ1-2; TRBD1 matches at 9 bases. The germline V gene has CDR1 SGHRS and CDR2 YFSETQ. Trimming removed 3 bases from V and 8 bases from J; junction bases left unmatched: 8. This CDR3 comprises 14 residues. The CDR3 protein is CASSSGQGSSGYTF. CDR3 nucleotides: TGCGCCAGCAGCTCGGGACAGGGATCGTCCGGCTACACCTTC.

The chain couples TRBV7-6 to TRBJ2-1; TRBD1 aligns across 9 bases. CDR1 is SGHVS, CDR2 FNYEAQ, per germline. V lost 2 bases, J lost 4 bases, and 3 bases stayed unmatched. The CDR3 runs to 15 residues. The chain's CDR3 is CASSLPTGGYNEQFF. The CDR3, as DNA: TGTGCCAGCAGCTTACCGACAGGGGGTTACAATGAGCAGTTCTTC. The whole variable domain, filled in from reference TRBV7-6 and TRBJ2-1, reads GAGVSQSPRYKVTKRGQDVALRCDPISGHVSLYWYRQALGQGPEFLTYFNYEAQQDKSGLPNDRFSAERPEGSISTLTIQRTEQRDSAMYRCASSLPTGGYNEQFFGPGTRLTVL.

J is TRBJ2-5 and V is TRBV7-6; D gene unclear. V was trimmed by 0 bases and J by 5 bases, leaving 7 bases between them. The germline CDR1 and CDR2 sequences are SGHVS and FNYEAQ. The CDR3 covers 13 residues. The CDR3 here is CASSLAIDETQYF. In nucleotides, the CDR3 is TGTGCCAGCAGCTTAGCAATCGACGAGACCCAGTACTTC.

The V call is TRBV3-1, the J call TRBJ2-5; D remains unclear. The CDR3 contains 14 residues. The V end was cut by 1 base, the J end by 3 bases, with 9 bases between. Germline V lookup: CDR1 LGHDT, CDR2 YNNKEL (reference sequence). CDR3 DNA: TGTGCCAGCAGCCAAGGGTCAGAGAAAGAGACCCAGTACTTC. Its translation: CASSQGSEKETQYF.

The chain employs TRBV5-1 and TRBJ1-2, with 10 bases fitting TRBD1. Germline V lookup: CDR1 SGHRS, CDR2 YFSETQ. V shed 4 bases and J 6 bases; nucleotides not matched to a gene: 3. The CDR3 contains 13 residues. The CDR3 DNA sequence: TGCGCCAGCAGCATGGACAGGGGGGATGGCTACACCTTC. Translation gives CASSMDRGDGYTF.

This clonotype occurred many times. This chain connects TRBV11-2 to TRBJ2-1, with D possibly being TRBD1 (6 bases). Germline V CDR1 and CDR2: SGHAT, FQNNGV. This CDR3 has 21 amino acids. V dropped 2 bases and J dropped 0 bases, with 26 bases sitting between them. CDR3 sequence: CASSLYQGLLVKAGSYNEQFF. In DNA, the CDR3 is TGTGCCAGCAGCTTATATCAGGGGCTGCTGGTCAAGGCGGGCTCCTACAATGAGCAGTTCTTC.

The sample holds many counts of this clonotype. A read error may account for a junction end that differs from germline. The chain links TRBV5-1 to TRBJ2-2; D is ambiguous. The CDR3 spans 12 residues. Germline CDR1 and CDR2: SGHRS and YFSETQ. The CDR3 DNA reads TGTGCCAGCAGTCTTACCACCGGGGAGCTGTTTTTT. As protein: CASSLTTGELFF. Supplemented by reference TRBV5-1 and TRBJ2-2, the full variable domain reads KAGVTQTPRYLIKTRGQQVTLSCSPISGHRSVSWYQQTPGQGLQFLFEYFSETQRNKGNFPGRFSGRQFSNSRSEMNVSTLELGDSALYLCASSLTTGELFFGEGSRLTVL.

The chain employs TRBV3-1 and TRBJ1-1; 7 bases match TRBD1. J gave up 2 bases and V 8 bases, and 8 bases lay outside the gene matches. This CDR3 contains 14 residues. From germline, CDR1 is LGHDT and CDR2 YNNKEL (reference sequence). DNA for the CDR3: TGTGCCAGCCGAAATACAGGGGCCAACACTGAAGCTTTCTTT. Protein: CASRNTGANTEAFF.

At least ten counts were recorded for this clonotype. The rearrangement joins TRBV4-3 to TRBJ2-2, with TRBD1 identical over 9 bases. In germline, CDR1 is LGHNA, CDR2 YSLEER. The CDR3 extends over 16 amino acids. V trimming: 3 bases; J trimming: 1 base; junction bases outside the gene matches: 3. The CDR3 spells CASSHLDRGNTGELFF. The CDR3 region has the DNA TGCGCCAGCAGCCACTTGGACAGGGGGAACACCGGGGAGCTGTTTTTT.

The chain uses TRBV27 and TRBJ2-7; 12 nucleotides agree with TRBD2. V trimming: 3 bases; J trimming: 2 bases; junction bases outside the gene matches: 8. The CDR3 contains 17 residues. Germline CDR1 reads MNHEY; CDR2 reads SMNVEV (reference sequence). The CDR3 coding sequence is TGTGCCAGCAGTTTGACTAGCGGGAGACTGGGCCCCTACGAGCAGTACTTC. Its translation is CASSLTSGRLGPYEQYF.